This T cell receptor (beta chain) was identified in a study of T cell repertoires in cytomegalovirus infection. Study context: Public TCR beta signatures marked donors with CMV infection and the matching HLA.

TCRdb independently ran MiXCR on the reads; one entry per CDR3 protein. This table holds about 490,000 distinct CDR3 sequences, about 25% found once. CDR1 SGHTA and CDR2 FQGNSA come from the germline V gene. The CDR3 loop spans 17 amino acids. J gave up 3 bases and V 6 bases, and 12 bases lay outside the gene matches. This clonotype showed up many times. The sequence was obtained from a human donor in good health (CMV status not recorded). Some clones in this sample may be carry-over from other donors' samples. The specimen sequenced was PBMCs. The rearrangement uses TRBV7-2 and TRBJ2-3, with 10 bases fitting TRBD2. This CDR3 is CASSQQELAGATDTQYF. DNA for the CDR3: TGTGCCAGCAGTCAGCAAGAGCTAGCGGGAGCGACAGATACGCAGTATTTT.